Presented here are 28 T cell receptor beta chains from one specimen sequenced in a study of somatic mutations in cytotoxic T cells in rheumatoid arthritis. Only in-frame clones appear in the TCRdb table, and some are missing; sequencing was by immunoSEQ multiplex PCR. The sample lists about 25,000 clones, roughly 87% occurring once. Sequenced: CD8+ T cells sorted from blood. These receptor sequences come from a man aged 50 to 59 in good health.

This clone appeared a few times. The V call is TRBV7-9, the J call TRBJ2-7; 10 nucleotides align to TRBD1. Germline loops: CDR1 SEHNR, CDR2 FQNEAQ (reference sequence). V dropped 2 bases and J dropped 5; count of bases not matched to a gene: 9. The CDR3 is 16 residues long. CDR3 residues: CASSLSSGTGAHEQYF. CDR3 in DNA: TGTGCCAGCAGCTTATCCTCCGGGACAGGGGCCCACGAGCAGTACTTC.

The chain recombines TRBV10-1 with TRBJ1-1; 9 bases map to TRBD1. V lost 4 bases, J lost 2 bases, and 14 bases stayed unmatched. The germline gives CDR1 WNHNN, CDR2 SYGVQD (reference sequence). The CDR3 is made up of 18 amino acids. DNA of the CDR3: TGCGCCAGCAGTGGGCCTCCCCGGGACAGGGAACCAAACACTGAAGCTTTCTTT. Amino acid sequence: CASSGPPRDREPNTEAFF.

This clone was counted once. The chain combines TRBV6-5 with TRBJ2-7; TRBD1 aligns across 9 bases. The ends lost 5 bases at V and 2 bases at J; junction bases unmatched: 7. The CDR3 is 15 amino acids. Germline V gene lookup returns CDR1 MNHEY and CDR2 SVGAGI. Here the CDR3 DNA reads TGTGCCAGCAGTACCTGGGACAGGGTTACCTACGAGCAGTACTTC. Translated: CASSTWDRVTYEQYF.

This chain connects TRBV5-5 to TRBJ1-1; no firm D call. The germline gives CDR1 SGHKS, CDR2 YYEKEE (reference sequence). V was clipped by 2 bases and J by 0 bases, with 8 bases between them. CDR3 size: 14 residues. The CDR3 DNA sequence: TGTGCCAGCAGCTTAGGAGGCATGAACACTGAAGCTTTCTTT. This translates into CASSLGGMNTEAFF.

The rearrangement joins TRBV10-3 to TRBJ2-2, with D unclear. The CDR3 totals 14 residues. Trimming pared 9 bases from V and 1 base from J, leaving 12 bases between. Germline CDR1 is ENHRY and CDR2 is SYGVKD. The CDR3, as DNA: TGTGCCATACCGGGCCCTCAGAACACCGGGGAGCTGTTTTTT. Amino acid sequence: CAIPGPQNTGELFF.

The V and J genes are TRBV9 and TRBJ1-2, with D perhaps TRBD1 (6 bases). CDR3 length: 14 residues. Per germline, CDR1 SGDLS and CDR2 YYNGEE. V was shortened by 3 bases and J by 6 bases, with 15 bases between the two germline ends. The chain's CDR3 is CASSGGQSGNGYTF. CDR3 DNA sequence: TGTGCCAGCAGCGGTGGACAGAGCGGGAATGGCTACACCTTC.

The chain couples TRBV6-6 to TRBJ2-7; D call uncertain. Germline V lookup: CDR1 MNHNY, CDR2 SVGAGI (reference sequence). The CDR3 runs 15 residues. Trimming stripped 0 bases from V and 0 bases from J, with 9 bases between. In nucleotides, the CDR3 is TGTGCCAGCAGTTACTCGAGTTATGACTCCTACGAGCAGTACTTC. This sequence encodes CASSYSSYDSYEQYF.

Written as DNA, the CDR3 is TGTGCCAGCAGCGTAGATCTTGTGGGGGGCCAGTACTTC. This codes for CASSVDLVGGQYF. The chain combines TRBV9 with TRBJ2-5, with D maybe TRBD2 (6 bases). Germline CDR1 and CDR2: SGDLS and YYNGEE. The CDR3 is 13 amino acids. Trimming stripped 0 bases from V and 10 bases from J, with 13 bases between.

This chain connects TRBV5-1 to TRBJ2-7, with D hard to call. Germline V gene data show CDR1 as SGHRS and CDR2 as YFSETQ. The CDR3 length is 11 residues. V lost 2 bases and J 6 bases, leaving 6 bases between the germline ends. CDR3 amino acids: CASSLGGEQYF. The CDR3 DNA reads as TGCGCCAGCAGCTTAGGTGGCGAGCAGTACTTC. The full variable domain, its missing parts supplied by reference TRBV5-1 and TRBJ2-7, is KAGVTQTPRYLIKTRGQQVTLSCSPISGHRSVSWYQQTPGQGLQFLFEYFSETQRNKGNFPGRFSGRQFSNSRSEMNVSTLELGDSALYLCASSLGGEQYFGPGTRLTVT.

This clone is a singleton in its sample. This sequence joins TRBV19 and TRBJ2-7; D is undetermined. The V end was cut by 5 bases, the J end by 6 bases, with 17 bases between. CDR1 LNHDA and CDR2 SQIVND come from the germline V gene (reference sequence). The CDR3 is made up of 14 amino acids. The CDR3 spells CASSLRAHSGEQYF. As DNA, the CDR3 is TGTGCCAGTAGTCTCCGGGCCCACTCGGGCGAGCAGTACTTC.

The chain carries TRBV5-5 and TRBJ2-7, with 8 positions matching TRBD2. V lost 3 bases to trimming and J lost 2 bases; unmatched junction nucleotides: 13. The CDR3 is 17 amino acids. The germline V gene encodes CDR1 SGHKS and CDR2 YYEKEE (reference sequence). The CDR3 protein is CASSSTRSTSEAYEQYF. As DNA, the CDR3 is TGTGCCAGCAGCTCGACCCGTTCGACTAGCGAAGCCTACGAGCAGTACTTC.

This clone was seen only a few times. The chain uses TRBV7-8 and TRBJ1-3; 8 bases fit TRBD1. V shed 5 bases and J 7 bases; nucleotides not matched to a gene: 4. Germline V gene lookup returns CDR1 SGHVS and CDR2 FQNEAQ. CDR3 length equals 13 residues. The CDR3 reads CASSPTGGNTIYF. Here the CDR3 DNA reads TGTGCCAGCAGCCCCACAGGGGGTAACACCATATATTTT.

The genes are TRBV6-5 and TRBJ2-3, with D perhaps matching TRBD2 (6 bases). CDR1 MNHEY and CDR2 SVGAGI come from the germline V gene. This CDR3 is 15 amino acids long. Trimming removed 3 bases from V and 2 bases from J, with 12 bases in between. The CDR3 protein is CASSYRRDLTDTQYF. The CDR3 coding sequence is TGTGCCAGCAGTTATAGGCGGGACCTCACAGATACGCAGTATTTT.

J is TRBJ2-1 and V is TRBV11-3; TRBD2 might be the D (6 bases). CDR3 length equals 16 residues. Looked up from germline, CDR1 is SGHNT and CDR2 is YENEEA. V was clipped by 0 bases and J by 3 bases, with 12 bases between them. CDR3 nucleotides: TGTGCCAGCAGCTTAGAGGGGGGTTCGGACTACAATGAGCAGTTCTTC. Its protein is CASSLEGGSDYNEQFF.

DNA of the CDR3: TGTGCCAGCAGCTCCCCTTTAGCGACTCGGGGCGCCTATGGCTACACCTTC. This translates into CASSSPLATRGAYGYTF. The chain combines TRBV7-9 with TRBJ1-2; possible D gene TRBD1, 5 bases. Germline-derived CDR1 and CDR2 are SEHNR and FQNEAQ (reference sequence). V lost 4 bases and J 4 bases, leaving 22 bases between the germline ends. The CDR3 has 17 residues.

This clone was observed once. The rearrangement joins TRBV7-6 to TRBJ1-5, with D unclear. V was cut by 8 bases and J by 4 bases, with 12 bases left in between. The CDR3 runs 13 residues. Germline V CDR1 and CDR2: SGHVS, FNYEAQ. The CDR3 is CASGVGENQPQHF. The CDR3 coding sequence is TGTGCCAGCGGGGTGGGTGAAAATCAGCCCCAGCATTTT.

J is TRBJ2-1 and V is TRBV27; 9 bases match TRBD1. The germline CDR1 and CDR2 sequences are MNHEY and SMNVEV (reference sequence). There are 16 residues in the CDR3. V lost 2 bases and J lost 9; bases outside the gene matches: 11. The CDR3, as DNA: TGTGCCAGCAGTTTACGACCCTTGGGACAGGGTAGTGAGCAGTTCTTC. Protein sequence: CASSLRPLGQGSEQFF.

This clone has a handful of counts. V is TRBV27 and J is TRBJ2-7; 8 bases are shared with TRBD2. Germline V CDR1 and CDR2: MNHEY, SMNVEV (reference sequence). The V and J ends lost 0 bases and 6 bases, in that order; junction bases with no gene match: 4. The CDR3 runs to 14 residues. As DNA, the CDR3 is TGTGCCAGCAGTTTATCGGCGCTAGCGGGCGAGCAGTACTTC. Its translation: CASSLSALAGEQYF.

V usage is TRBV7-8 and J usage is TRBJ1-4; TRBD1 matches 8 bases. V was clipped by 5 bases and J by 7 bases; unmatched bases: 6. Germline CDR1 SGHVS, CDR2 FQNEAQ. CDR3 length: 14 amino acids. The CDR3 nucleotides read TGTGCCAGCAGCCCCCGGACAGGGTCTGAAAAACTGTTTTTT. Amino acid sequence: CASSPRTGSEKLFF.

This clone was observed a single time. The chain carries TRBV7-6 and TRBJ2-1; 10 bases line up with TRBD2. The ends lost 0 bases at V and 7 bases at J; junction bases unmatched: 3. CDR1 and CDR2 from the germline V gene are SGHVS and FNYEAQ. CDR3 length: 15 amino acids. The CDR3 protein is CASSLATSGKNEQFF. DNA for the CDR3: TGTGCCAGCAGCTTAGCCACTAGCGGGAAGAATGAGCAGTTCTTC.

The chain employs TRBV6-4 and TRBJ2-1; tentative D call: TRBD2 (6 bases). The CDR3 length is 14 residues. The germline gives CDR1 MRHNA, CDR2 SNTAGT. Trimming stripped 11 bases from V and 10 bases from J, with 24 bases between. CDR3 nucleotides: TGTGCCTCCAAACGGAGGGACGGGGCAGACGAGCAGTTCTTC. This codes for CASKRRDGADEQFF.

The chain links TRBV11-1 to TRBJ2-7, with 8 nucleotides matching TRBD1. CDR3 length equals 14 residues. The trim removed 4 bases at V and 3 bases at J, leaving 5 bases unmatched. In germline, CDR1 is SGHAT, CDR2 FQDESV (reference sequence). In DNA form, the CDR3 reads TGTGCCAGCAGCTGGGGACAGGACCTCTACGAGCAGTACTTC. Translation: CASSWGQDLYEQYF.

V is TRBV11-2 and J is TRBJ1-1, with D hard to call. Germline V CDR1 and CDR2: SGHAT, FQNNGV. Deletions cut 2 bases from V and 0 bases from J, with 7 bases between. The CDR3 consists of 14 residues. DNA for the CDR3: TGTGCCAGCAGCTTATCCGGTTTGAACACTGAAGCTTTCTTT. Translation: CASSLSGLNTEAFF.

V is TRBV2 and J is TRBJ2-3; 12 bases match TRBD2. After removal of 4 bases from V and 3 bases from J, the junction contained 11 bases not matched to a gene. The germline gives CDR1 SNHLY, CDR2 FYNNEI. The CDR3 covers 18 residues. CDR3 bases: TGTGCCAGCAGTGCATCGGCTGTCCTAGCGGGAGGGACAGATACGCAGTATTTT. Translating gives CASSASAVLAGGTDTQYF.

The V and J genes are TRBV5-4 and TRBJ1-2, with 7 bases that match TRBD1. V gave up 4 bases and J gave up 3 bases; unmatched junction bases: 6. Per germline, CDR1 SGHNT and CDR2 YYREEE (reference sequence). The CDR3 spans 14 residues. CDR3 nucleotide sequence: TGTGCCAGCAGCCCGGGACAGAGATACTATGGCTACACCTTC. Translated: CASSPGQRYYGYTF. Full variable domain (remainder filled in from reference TRBV5-4 and TRBJ1-2): ETGVTQSPTHLIKTRGQQVTLRCSSQSGHNTVSWYQQALGQGPQFIFQYYREEENGRGNFPPRFSGLQFPNYSSELNVNALELDDSALYLCASSPGQRYYGYTFGSGTRLTVV.

The gene calls are TRBV27 and TRBJ2-5; 8 nucleotides align to TRBD2. Per germline, CDR1 MNHEY and CDR2 SMNVEV (reference sequence). CDR3 length equals 14 residues. The V gene end was trimmed by 0 bases and the J gene end by 4 bases; junction bases not matched to a gene: 1. CDR3 region: CASSLSLAGETQYF. Here the CDR3 DNA reads TGTGCCAGCAGTTTATCTCTAGCGGGAGAGACCCAGTACTTC.

The chain employs TRBV27 and TRBJ2-1; D is possibly TRBD2 (5 bases). Germline CDR1 is MNHEY and CDR2 is SMNVEV (reference sequence). Trimming took off 6 bases at V and 2 bases at J, with 8 bases between the two ends. The CDR3 contains 13 residues. The CDR3 sequence: CASSEGPYNEQFF. CDR3 coding DNA: TGTGCCAGCAGCGAGGGCCCCTACAATGAGCAGTTCTTC.

This chain uses TRBV2 with TRBJ1-5; tentatively, D is TRBD1 (6 bases). Per the germline V gene, CDR1 is SNHLY and CDR2 is FYNNEI. The ends were cut back, 5 bases at V and 5 bases at J, with 16 bases in the middle. The CDR3 loop spans 15 amino acids. CDR3 DNA sequence: TGTGCCAGCAGTCCCCGAGGGGGGTCGCATCAGCCCCAGCATTTT. It specifies CASSPRGGSHQPQHF.